These 3 T cell receptor beta chains came from one sample sequenced in a study of blood T cell repertoires in COVID-19. Only in-frame clones appear in the TCRdb table, and some are missing; sequencing was by immunoSEQ multiplex PCR. The sample has around 170,000 clones, under 85% seen once. The sample comprised peripheral blood. The origin of the receptors is a man between 65 and 85 years old who had recovered from COVID-19.

This clone was counted between two and nine times. The V call is TRBV2, the J call TRBJ1-1; 8 bases line up with TRBD1. Losses at the gene ends were 3 bases for V and 5 bases for J; bases not matched to a gene: 5. CDR1 SNHLY and CDR2 FYNNEI come from the germline V gene. CDR3 size: 14 residues. CDR3 sequence: CASSERTGWTEAFF. The CDR3 region has the DNA TGTGCCAGCAGTGAGCGGACAGGGTGGACTGAAGCTTTCTTT.

Turning to this clone: Other DNA sequences of this sample code for an identical CDR3. The V gene is TRBV29-1, the J gene TRBJ1-1, with 8 nucleotides matching TRBD1. Germline-derived CDR1 and CDR2 are SQVTM and ANQGSEA. V dropped 7 bases and J dropped 1; count of bases not matched to a gene: 2. The CDR3 runs 12 residues. CDR3: CSGGQGNTEAFF. The CDR3 coding sequence is TGCAGCGGTGGACAGGGGAACACTGAAGCTTTCTTT.

This chain uses TRBV15 with TRBJ2-1, with D perhaps matching TRBD2 (6 bases). This CDR3 is built from 15 residues. Germline V gene sequence: CDR1 LNHNV, CDR2 YYDKDF (reference sequence). Trimming left V 5 bases short and J 4 bases short, with 15 bases between. CDR3 DNA sequence: TGTGCCACCAGCTGGTTTCAGGGAGGTTACAATGAGCAGTTCTTC. Protein sequence: CATSWFQGGYNEQFF.